The clone carrying this TCR beta chain was seen a handful of times. This CDR3 has 12 residues. Germline-derived CDR1 and CDR2 are MNHEY and SMNVEV (reference sequence). V lost 6 bases to trimming and J lost 10 bases; unmatched junction nucleotides: 7. These data belong to a study of CD8+ T cells in alopecia areata. Described treatment: oral pan-JAK inhibitor, 5-10 mg twice daily. RNA was isolated and reverse transcribed to cDNA, the sequencing template. Data came from immunoSEQ multiplex PCR; TCRdb stores just in-frame clones and leaves some out. Of about 140,000 clones listed, roughly 50% are singletons.

This TCR derives from a human donor with alopecia areata. The genes are TRBV27 and TRBJ1-1; 8 nucleotides line up with TRBD1. Specimen: CD8+ T cells sorted from blood, collected at week 4, from a patient treated with tofacitinib. The CDR3 is CASRGPGQGAFF. CDR3 bases: TGTGCCAGCAGGGGCCCCGGACAGGGAGCTTTCTTT.